The entry that follows covers one T cell receptor beta chain sequence. What it binds is unknown. This specimen comes from a study of response to subunit inactivated influenza vaccine. Study-wide results and limits: It was suggested by the authors that few new T cells are recruited by each seasonal influenza vaccination.

The CDR3 is made up of 16 amino acids. Trimming stripped 0 bases from V and 0 bases from J, with 8 bases between. In germline, CDR1 is MNHEY, CDR2 SVGAGI. MiXCR was run by TCRdb on the RT-PCR reads, yielding one entry per CDR3 protein. The data show 450,000 to 700,000 distinct CDR3 sequences, less than 15% seen once. The receptor comes from a man aged 45-65 years who received an inactivated influenza vaccine. The source was PBMCs from blood, collected 11 to 12 days after vaccination. The chain recombines TRBV6-5 with TRBJ2-2, with D possibly called TRBD1 or TRBD2 (5 bases each). This CDR3 is CASSYSTGPNTGELFF. Written as DNA, the CDR3 is TGTGCCAGCAGTTACTCGACGGGGCCGAACACCGGGGAGCTGTTTTTT.